This TCR beta chain was obtained from a study of T cell responses to AZD1222 COVID-19 vaccine. Study conclusions and caveats: Every sample of the repertoires postdated the peak T cell response. Mapped onto spike, vaccine-associated CD4 TCRs spanned it and were dominant at 160-218 and 743-854. Clonal diversity may have been underestimated in mostly white British donors.

This clone occurred a few times. Its antigen remains unknown. Investigators merged groups given second doses at roughly 4 or roughly 12 weeks. Sequencing was performed with immunoSEQ multiplex PCR; in TCRdb, only in-frame clones are kept and a portion is missing. The table lists about 69,000 clones, 80% of them singletons. In germline, CDR1 is LGHNA, CDR2 YNFKEQ. V shed 0 bases and J shed 0 bases, with 0 bases lying between them. The CDR3 totals 13 residues. The clonotype originates from an adult who received the AZD1222 COVID-19 vaccine. The chain employs TRBV4-2 and TRBJ1-5; no definite D call. The material was peripheral blood, obtained 28 days after the second AZD1222 dose. CDR3 nucleotides: TGTGCCAGCAGCCAAGATAGCAATCAGCCCCAGCATTTT. It translates to CASSQDSNQPQHF.